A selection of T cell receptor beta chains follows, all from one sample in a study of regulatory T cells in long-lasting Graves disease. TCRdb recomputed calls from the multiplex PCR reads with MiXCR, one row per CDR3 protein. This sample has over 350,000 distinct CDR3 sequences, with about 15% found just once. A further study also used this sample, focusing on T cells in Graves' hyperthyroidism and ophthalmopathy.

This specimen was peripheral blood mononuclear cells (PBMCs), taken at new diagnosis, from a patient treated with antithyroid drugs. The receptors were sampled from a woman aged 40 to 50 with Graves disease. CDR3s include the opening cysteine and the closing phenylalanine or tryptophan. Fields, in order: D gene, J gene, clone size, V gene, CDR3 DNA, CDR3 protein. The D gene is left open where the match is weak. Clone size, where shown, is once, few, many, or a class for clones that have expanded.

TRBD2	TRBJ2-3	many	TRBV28	TGTGCCAGCAGCTTCCCGACTAGCGGGCAAACAGATACGCAGTATTTT	CASSFPTSGQTDTQYF
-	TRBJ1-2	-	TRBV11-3	TGTGCCAGCAGCTTAGATCTCAGGGGAAACTATGGCTACACCTTC	CASSLDLRGNYGYTF
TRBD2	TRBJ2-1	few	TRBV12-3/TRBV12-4	TGTGCCAGCAGGCGGACTAGCGAAGACAATGAGCAGTTCTTC	CASRRTSEDNEQFF
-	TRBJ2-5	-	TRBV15	TGTGCCACCAGCGCAGGAGGGGGAGTGGAGGAAGAGACCCAGTACTTC	CATSAGGGVEEETQYF
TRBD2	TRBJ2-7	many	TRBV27	TGTGCCAGCAGTATCACGGGAGGCCCCTCCTACGAGCAGTACTTC	CASSITGGPSYEQYF
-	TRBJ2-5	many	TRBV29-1	TGCAGCGTTTTGGGGTACCAAGAGACCCAGTACTTC	CSVLGYQETQYF
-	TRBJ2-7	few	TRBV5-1	TGCGCCAGCAGCCCGGCGGACATAGCCCACGAGCAGTACTTC	CASSPADIAHEQYF
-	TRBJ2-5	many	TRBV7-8	TGTGCCAGCAGCCGCGGGACGATTCAAGAGACCCAGTACTTC	CASSRGTIQETQYF
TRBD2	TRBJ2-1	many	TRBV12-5	TGTGCTAGTGGTTCTAGACTAGCGGGAGGTGTGGAGGGGCAGTTCTTC	CASGSRLAGGVEGQFF
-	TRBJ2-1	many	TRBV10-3	TGTGCCATCAGTGAGGGCGGGTACTCCTACAATGAGCAGTTCTTC	CAISEGGYSYNEQFF
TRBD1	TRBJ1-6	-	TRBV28	TGTGCCACCAGGGGGGGCGCCGGTAATTCACCCCTCCACTTT	CATRGGAGNSPLHF
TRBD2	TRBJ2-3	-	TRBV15	TGTGCCACCAGCATCGGGACTAGCGCCAGCACAGATACGCAGTATTTT	CATSIGTSASTDTQYF
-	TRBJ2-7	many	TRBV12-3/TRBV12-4	TGTGCCAGCAGTTCGGAACTAGGCGAGCAGTACTTC	CASSSELGEQYF
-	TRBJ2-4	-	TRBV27	TGTGCCAACAGCCTAGGGGGGGCCAAAAACATTCAGTACTTC	CANSLGGAKNIQYF
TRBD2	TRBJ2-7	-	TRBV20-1	TGCAGTGCCCAAACTAGCGGGAGTCTTGAGCAGTACTTC	CSAQTSGSLEQYF
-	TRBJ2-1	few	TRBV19	TGTGCCAGTAGTATAGACCCTAAAAGGGGTGAGCAGTTCTTC	CASSIDPKRGEQFF